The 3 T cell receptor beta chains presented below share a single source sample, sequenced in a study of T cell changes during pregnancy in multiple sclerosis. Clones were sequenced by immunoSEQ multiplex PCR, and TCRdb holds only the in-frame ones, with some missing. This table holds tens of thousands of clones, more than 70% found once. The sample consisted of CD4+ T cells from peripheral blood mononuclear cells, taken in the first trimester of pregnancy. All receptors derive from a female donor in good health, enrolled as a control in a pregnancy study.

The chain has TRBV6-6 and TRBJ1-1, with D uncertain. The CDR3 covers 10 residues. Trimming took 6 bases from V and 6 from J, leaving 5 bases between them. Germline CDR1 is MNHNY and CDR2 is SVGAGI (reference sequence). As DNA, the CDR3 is TGTGCCAGCAGCCGAGCTGAAGCTTTCTTT. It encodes CASSRAEAFF.

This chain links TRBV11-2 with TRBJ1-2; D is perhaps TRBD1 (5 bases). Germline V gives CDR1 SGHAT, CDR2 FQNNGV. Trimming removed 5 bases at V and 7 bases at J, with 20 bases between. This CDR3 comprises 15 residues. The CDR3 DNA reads TGTGCCAGCAGCCCCCTTAGTAGGGGAAGGAGTGGCTACACCTTC. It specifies CASSPLSRGRSGYTF.

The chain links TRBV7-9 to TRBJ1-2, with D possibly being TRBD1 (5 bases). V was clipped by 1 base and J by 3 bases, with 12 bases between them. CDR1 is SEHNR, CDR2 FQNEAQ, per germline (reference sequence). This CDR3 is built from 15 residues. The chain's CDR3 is CASSLGLGGDYGYTF. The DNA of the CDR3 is TGTGCCAGCAGCTTAGGTCTTGGGGGGGACTATGGCTACACCTTC.